The 9 T cell receptor beta chains in this list originate from one sample, sequenced in a study of beta chain features in type 1 diabetes. Study-wide results and caveats: Across all four CD4+ subsets, people with type 1 diabetes showed modestly shorter TCRB CDR3s.

What was sequenced were expressed TCRB transcripts, since all of the isolated RNA had been reverse transcribed. Here immunoSEQ multiplex PCR was the method, and the copy in TCRdb shows in-frame clones only, minus some. The sample shows under 300,000 clones, around 24% of them seen only once. These receptors' antigens are unknown. Sequencing was done on a sample of naive CD4+ T cells from blood. The receptors here all came from a woman between 25 and 40 years old with type 1 diabetes.

V is TRBV9 and J is TRBJ2-3, with D tentatively TRBD1 (5 bases). This CDR3 region has 15 residues. Germline lookup yields CDR1 SGDLS and CDR2 YYNGEE. V shed 4 bases and J shed 0 bases, with 12 bases lying between them. The CDR3 sequence: CASSNGHLSTDTQYF. The CDR3 DNA reads TGTGCCAGCAGCAACGGACACCTGAGCACAGATACGCAGTATTTT.

This clone was seen a handful of times. The chain recombines TRBV30 with TRBJ1-2; D gene unclear. V dropped 2 bases and J dropped 8 bases, with 15 bases sitting between them. The germline CDR1 and CDR2 sequences are GTSNPN and SVGIG (reference sequence). The CDR3 totals 13 residues. The CDR3 reads CAWSLTGETGYTF. In nucleotides, the CDR3 is TGTGCCTGGAGTTTAACCGGAGAGACCGGCTACACCTTC.

The chain is built from TRBV29-1 and TRBJ2-7, with TRBD2 as a possible D gene (6 bases). CDR1 and CDR2 (germline): SQVTM, ANQGSEA. V lost 4 bases and J 1 base, leaving 11 bases between the germline ends. The CDR3 length is 13 residues. The CDR3 DNA reads TGCAGCGTTGGTAACAGCGGGTCCTACGAGCAGTACTTC. This sequence encodes CSVGNSGSYEQYF.

This clone was seen more than once but under ten times. V usage is TRBV5-8 and J usage is TRBJ2-1, with 9 bases identical to TRBD2. CDR3 size: 15 residues. Germline trimming cut 5 bases from V and 12 bases from J; bases unmatched to any gene: 15. CDR1 is SGHTS, CDR2 YDEGEE, per germline. CDR3 sequence reads: CASRARTSEMYGQFF. The DNA of the CDR3 is TGTGCCAGCAGAGCACGGACTAGCGAGATGTACGGGCAGTTCTTC.

A few counts support this clone. The chain is built from TRBV9 and TRBJ2-2; 9 bases agree with TRBD1. The CDR3 length is 19 residues. Germline CDR1 SGDLS, CDR2 YYNGEE. V lost 2 bases to trimming and J lost 4 bases; unmatched junction nucleotides: 15. This chain's CDR3 is CASSVAGQGPTWATGELFF. The CDR3 DNA reads as TGTGCCAGCAGCGTCGCGGGACAGGGTCCGACGTGGGCCACCGGGGAGCTGTTTTTT.

This clone was counted a few times. This chain links TRBV5-4 with TRBJ2-1, with D tentatively TRBD1 (6 bases). Germline V gene lookup returns CDR1 SGHNT and CDR2 YYREEE (reference sequence). V shed 6 bases and J shed 6 bases, with 19 bases lying between them. The length of the CDR3 is 15 residues. CDR3 sequence (DNA): TGTGCCAGCACCCACGAAAACCGACAGGTCAATGAGCAGTTCTTC. Protein sequence: CASTHENRQVNEQFF.

V is TRBV7-9 and J is TRBJ1-5, with 8 bases matching TRBD1. The V gene end was trimmed by 5 bases and the J gene end by 5 bases; junction bases not matched to a gene: 2. The CDR3 spans 13 residues. Germline V CDR1 and CDR2: SEHNR, FQNEAQ (reference sequence). CDR3 coding DNA: TGTGCCAGCAGCGAGACAGGGGATCAGCCCCAGCATTTT. Translation gives CASSETGDQPQHF.

This rearrangement joins TRBV6-6 to TRBJ2-3, with D perhaps TRBD2 (6 bases). Trimming removed 6 bases at V and 0 bases at J, with 13 bases between. This CDR3 has 15 residues. Germline assignment: CDR1 MNHNY and CDR2 SVGAGI (reference sequence). CDR3: CASRGSGGSTDTQYF. DNA for the CDR3: TGTGCCAGCAGGGGTAGTGGGGGGAGCACAGATACGCAGTATTTT.

This sequence joins TRBV5-6 and TRBJ2-5; perhaps TRBD2 as D (6 bases). The germline gives CDR1 SGHDT, CDR2 YYEEEE. V was shortened by 8 bases and J by 0 bases, with 14 bases between the two germline ends. The CDR3 has 14 residues. CDR3 region: CASGGTSYQETQYF. CDR3 in DNA: TGTGCCAGTGGTGGGACTTCGTACCAAGAGACCCAGTACTTC.